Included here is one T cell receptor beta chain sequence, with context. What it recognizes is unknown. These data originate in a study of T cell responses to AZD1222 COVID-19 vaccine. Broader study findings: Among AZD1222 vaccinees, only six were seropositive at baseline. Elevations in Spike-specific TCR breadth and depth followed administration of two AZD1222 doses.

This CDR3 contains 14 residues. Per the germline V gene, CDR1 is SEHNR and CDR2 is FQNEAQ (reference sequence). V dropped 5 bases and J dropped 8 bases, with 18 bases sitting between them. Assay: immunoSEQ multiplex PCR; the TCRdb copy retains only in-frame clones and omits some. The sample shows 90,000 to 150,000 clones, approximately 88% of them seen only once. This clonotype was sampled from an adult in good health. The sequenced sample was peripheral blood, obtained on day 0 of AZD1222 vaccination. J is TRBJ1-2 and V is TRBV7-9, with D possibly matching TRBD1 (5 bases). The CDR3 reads CASSRDQGDQGYTF. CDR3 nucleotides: TGTGCCAGCAGCCGAGATCAGGGTGACCAAGGCTACACCTTC.